The clone carrying this T cell receptor (beta chain) was recorded many times. Antigen specificity is unknown. The CDR3 is 13 residues long. Germline V gives CDR1 SGHTA, CDR2 FQGNSA. V lost 3 bases and J 3 bases, leaving 8 bases between the germline ends. This specimen comes from a study of T cells in Graves' hyperthyroidism and ophthalmopathy. Study results and caveats: Most thyroid clonotypes that were expanded above 0.001 also turned up in blood.

RNA transcripts served as the template for amplifying TCR beta CDR3 regions. In the first-round RT-PCR of the TCR CDR3, the HTBI primer set was used. Via MiXCR, TCRdb re-called the multiplex PCR reads, giving one row per CDR3 protein. The sample lists hundreds of thousands of distinct CDR3 sequences, about 38% occurring once. V gene TRBV7-2 combines with J gene TRBJ1-1; no clear D. Sequenced material: blood. The clonotype originates from a man aged 18 to 29 with Graves' hyperthyroidism. CDR3 sequence reads: CASSFSEDTEAFF. Written as DNA, the CDR3 is TGTGCCAGCAGCTTCTCGGAGGACACTGAAGCTTTCTTT. The full variable domain, completed using reference TRBV7-2 and TRBJ1-1, is GAGVSQSPSNKVTEKGKDVELRCDPISGHTALYWYRQSLGQGLEFLIYFQGNSAPDKSGLPSDRFSAERTGGSVSTLTIQRTQQEDSAVYLCASSFSEDTEAFFGQGTRLTVV.